The clone carrying this TCR beta chain came up a few times. The antigen remains unidentified. Clones were sequenced by immunoSEQ multiplex PCR, and TCRdb holds only the in-frame ones, with some missing. Of approximately 460,000 clones listed, roughly nine tenths are singletons. This sample was taken from a study of Ad26.COV2.S vaccination and SARS-CoV-2 variants. Study-wide findings and caveats: Vaccine recipients surpassed placebo recipients in spike-specific TCR breadth.

Treatment specified: around 19 received Ad26.COV2.S at low or high dose, single or two shots; a few received placebo; per-sample allocation not given. Sampling occurred on day 63 after the first vaccine or placebo injection. Vaccination employed an Ad26 vector expressing the Wuhan-strain SARS-CoV-2 spike. The CDR3 runs to 12 residues. In germline, CDR1 is SGHVS, CDR2 FNYEAQ. Trimming pared 4 bases from V and 5 bases from J, leaving 5 bases between. The sample in question was peripheral blood, obtained in a trial of Ad26.COV2.S vaccine versus placebo. The chain employs TRBV7-6 and TRBJ2-2; D not resolved. This sequence originates from a person aged 18-60 years who received the Ad26.COV2.S COVID-19 vaccine or a placebo. In nucleotides, the CDR3 is TGTGCCAGCAGCTCCCAGACCGGGGAGCTGTTTTTT. It yields the protein CASSSQTGELFF.